The 22 T cell receptor beta chains presented below share a single source sample, sequenced in a study of Ad26.COV2.S vaccination and SARS-CoV-2 variants. Here immunoSEQ multiplex PCR was the method, and the copy in TCRdb shows in-frame clones only, minus some. The data show fewer than 500,000 clones, 90% seen once. Described treatment: some 19 received Ad26.COV2.S at low or high dose, single or two shots; several received placebo; per-sample allocation not given. Sampling occurred on day 63 after the first vaccine or placebo injection. Sequencing used peripheral blood, obtained in a trial of Ad26.COV2.S vaccine versus placebo. The receptors here all came from a person aged 18-60 years who received the Ad26.COV2.S COVID-19 vaccine or a placebo.

J is TRBJ2-7 and V is TRBV6-5; TRBD2 matches at 13 bases. Germline CDR1 reads MNHEY; CDR2 reads SVGAGI. Trimming cost V 4 bases and J 2 bases; bases outside gene matches: 5. CDR3 length: 16 residues. The CDR3 DNA follows: TGTGCCAGCAGTTGGGGACTAGCGGGGACTCCCTACGAGCAGTACTTC. Protein: CASSWGLAGTPYEQYF.

This chain links TRBV19 with TRBJ2-1, with 9 bases identical to TRBD2. CDR3 length equals 15 residues. The V and J ends lost 9 bases and 3 bases, in that order; junction bases with no gene match: 9. Germline V lookup: CDR1 LNHDA, CDR2 SQIVND (reference sequence). The CDR3 region is CASHPGTSIYNEQFF. The CDR3 DNA is TGTGCCAGCCACCCCGGGACTAGCATCTACAATGAGCAGTTCTTC.

This sequence joins TRBV28 and TRBJ1-5; TRBD1 is a possible D gene (6 bases). The germline V and J ends were trimmed by 4 bases and 3 bases, with 16 bases remaining between them. CDR3 size: 16 residues. CDR1 MDHEN and CDR2 SYDVKM come from the germline V gene. In DNA form, the CDR3 reads TGTGCCAGCAGTTCAATCCGACAGGACCACAATCAGCCCCAGCATTTT. Protein sequence: CASSSIRQDHNQPQHF.

The chain has TRBV11-3 and TRBJ2-3; no firm D call. CDR1 and CDR2 from the germline V gene are SGHNT and YENEEA. Trimming removed 3 bases from V and 6 bases from J, with 7 bases in between. This CDR3 region has 12 residues. CDR3 region: CASSFDRDTQYF. CDR3 nucleotides: TGTGCCAGCAGCTTCGATAGGGATACGCAGTATTTT.

CDR3 coding DNA: TGTGCCAGCAGCTTAGAGGGGGATTACAATGAGCAGTTCTTC. Translating gives CASSLEGDYNEQFF. This chain uses TRBV7-2 with TRBJ2-1, with D possibly being TRBD1 (6 bases). CDR1 and CDR2 from the germline V gene are SGHTA and FQGNSA. Trimming pared 1 base from V and 4 bases from J, leaving 8 bases between. The CDR3 covers 14 residues.

The V gene is TRBV6-2 or TRBV6-3, the J gene TRBJ2-7; unclear D gene. The CDR3 totals 12 residues. Germline CDR1 reads MNHEY; CDR2 reads SVGEGT. V shed 5 bases and J shed 4 bases, with 9 bases lying between them. CDR3 nucleotide sequence: TGTGCCAGCAGTCGCGCTCTATACGAGCAGTACTTC. It yields the protein CASSRALYEQYF.

The chain employs TRBV7-9 and TRBJ1-6; 7 bases map to TRBD1. V lost 8 bases, J lost 5 bases, and 15 bases stayed unmatched. This CDR3 has 17 amino acids. Looked up from germline, CDR1 is SEHNR and CDR2 is FQNEAQ (reference sequence). The CDR3 bases are TGTGCCAGCTCTTTCTCGGTCGGGACAGCACATAATTCACCCCTCCACTTT. Its protein is CASSFSVGTAHNSPLHF.

The V and J genes are TRBV18 and TRBJ1-6, with 8 bases fitting TRBD1. Looked up from germline, CDR1 is KGHSH and CDR2 is LQKENI. J gave up 7 bases and V 2 bases, and 7 bases lay outside the gene matches. CDR3 length: 16 amino acids. The CDR3 DNA is TGTGCCAGCTCACCAAACAGACCAGGGGGCAATTCACCCCTCCACTTT. Its protein is CASSPNRPGGNSPLHF. Together with reference TRBV18 and TRBJ1-6, the CDR3 gives the full variable domain: NAGVMQNPRHLVRRRGQEARLRCSPMKGHSHVYWYRQLPEEGLKFMVYLQKENIIDESGMPKERFSAEFPKEGPSILRIQQVVRGDSAAYFCASSPNRPGGNSPLHFGNGTRLTVT.

V and J are TRBV7-2 and TRBJ2-7; D remains ambiguous. The CDR3 loop spans 13 amino acids. The germline V gene has CDR1 SGHTA and CDR2 FQGNSA. Trimming stripped 5 bases from V and 0 bases from J, with 8 bases between. The CDR3 nucleotides are TGTGCCAGCAGCCCATGGACCTCCTACGAGCAGTACTTC. It is translated as CASSPWTSYEQYF.

This chain uses TRBV29-1 with TRBJ2-1, with TRBD2 identical over 9 bases. The trim removed 7 bases at V and 4 bases at J, leaving 11 bases unmatched. Per the germline V gene, CDR1 is SQVTM and CDR2 is ANQGSEA. CDR3 length: 15 amino acids. The CDR3 bases are TGCAGCGGATCCCAAGCGGGAGGAGGATACAATGAGCAGTTCTTC. Translating it yields CSGSQAGGGYNEQFF.

The chain employs TRBV7-9 and TRBJ1-1; unclear D gene. V was pared by 4 bases and J by 0 bases, with 15 bases between. This CDR3 contains 16 residues. Germline CDR1 and CDR2: SEHNR and FQNEAQ (reference sequence). Here the CDR3 reads CASSSGELGMNTEAFF. CDR3 in DNA: TGTGCCAGCAGCTCGGGCGAACTCGGGATGAACACTGAAGCTTTCTTT.

The CDR3: CASSYSLPGQGKHRGEQFF. The CDR3 DNA is TGTGCCAGCAGTTACTCCCTCCCGGGACAGGGGAAACATAGAGGGGAGCAGTTCTTC. The V and J genes are TRBV6-2 or TRBV6-3 and TRBJ2-1; 10 nucleotides agree with TRBD1. CDR3 length: 19 residues. Germline CDR1 is MNHEY and CDR2 is SVGEGT. With 0 bases clipped from V and 10 bases from J, the junction kept 18 bases outside the gene matches.

The chain joins TRBV7-9 to TRBJ1-5, with D perhaps TRBD1 (5 bases). Germline V gene sequence: CDR1 SEHNR, CDR2 FQNEAQ (reference sequence). V was shortened by 5 bases and J by 7 bases, with 9 bases between the two germline ends. The CDR3 covers 12 residues. CDR3 coding DNA: TGTGCCAGCAGCACCGGGGGACAGCCCCAGCATTTT. This gives the protein CASSTGGQPQHF.

The chain has TRBV10-1 and TRBJ1-1; TRBD1 agrees at 7 bases. Trimming took 2 bases from V and 7 from J; bases not matched to a gene: 4. Germline-derived CDR1 and CDR2 are WNHNN and SYGVQD (reference sequence). The CDR3 runs 13 residues. The CDR3 bases are TGCGCCAGCAGTGAGGCGGACAGGCTTGAAGCTTTCTTT. This sequence encodes CASSEADRLEAFF.

This sequence joins TRBV7-2 and TRBJ1-1; D is possibly TRBD1 (5 bases). The CDR3 covers 14 residues. CDR1 and CDR2 from the germline V gene are SGHTA and FQGNSA. V was trimmed by 5 bases and J by 3 bases, leaving 13 bases between them. The CDR3 DNA reads as TGTGCCAGCAGCCCACTCAGGGATTACACTGAAGCTTTCTTT. Its protein product is CASSPLRDYTEAFF. Based on the CDR3 plus reference TRBV7-2 and TRBJ1-1, the full variable domain is GAGVSQSPSNKVTEKGKDVELRCDPISGHTALYWYRQSLGQGLEFLIYFQGNSAPDKSGLPSDRFSAERTGGSVSTLTIQRTQQEDSAVYLCASSPLRDYTEAFFGQGTRLTVV.

The chain is built from TRBV5-6 and TRBJ2-5; D is possibly TRBD2 (5 bases). V lost 4 bases and J lost 2, with 9 bases in between. Germline V CDR1 and CDR2: SGHDT, YYEEEE. CDR3 length: 13 residues. CDR3 sequence: CASSPGLQETQYF. For the CDR3, the DNA is TGTGCCAGCAGCCCCGGACTTCAAGAGACCCAGTACTTC.

The chain links TRBV12-3 or TRBV12-4 to TRBJ2-1; D unclear. This CDR3 has 11 residues. V lost 6 bases and J lost 3, with 3 bases in between. For the CDR3, the DNA is TGTGCCAGCAGAATCTACAATGAGCAGTTCTTC. It encodes CASRIYNEQFF.

This chain connects TRBV27 to TRBJ2-4; 8 nucleotides agree with TRBD1. This CDR3 region has 15 residues. The V and J ends lost 5 bases and 0 bases, in that order; junction bases with no gene match: 3. CDR1 is MNHEY and CDR2 is SMNVEV in the germline V gene (reference sequence). The CDR3 spells CASSAGGLAKNIQYF. Here the CDR3 DNA reads TGTGCCAGCAGTGCAGGGGGCCTAGCCAAAAACATTCAGTACTTC.

In nucleotides, the CDR3 is TGTGCCAGCAGCAACATAGCGGGAGATACGCAGTATTTT. Encoded protein: CASSNIAGDTQYF. This chain connects TRBV21-1 to TRBJ2-3; TRBD2, the D gene given by the table, was not confirmed from the DNA. TRBV21-1 is reported as a pseudogene. CDR3 length: 13 amino acids.

This chain connects TRBV19 to TRBJ2-1, with D unresolved. Trimming removed 1 base at V and 7 bases at J, with 5 bases between. The CDR3 has 12 amino acids. The germline V gene encodes CDR1 LNHDA and CDR2 SQIVND (reference sequence). Here the CDR3 DNA reads TGTGCCAGTAGTATAGTTTCGAATGAGCAGTTCTTC. Translated, it gives CASSIVSNEQFF.

CDR3: CASSPLRPSGELFF. CDR3 DNA sequence: TGTGCCAGCAGCCCCCTAAGGCCCTCCGGGGAGCTGTTTTTT. The V call is TRBV7-2, the J call TRBJ2-2; D not certain. The CDR3 sequence is 14 residues long. The V gene lost 5 bases and the J gene lost 6 bases, with 13 bases spanning the gap. CDR1 is SGHTA and CDR2 is FQGNSA in the germline V gene.

In its sample, this clone was seen once. The V and J genes are TRBV19 and TRBJ2-3; TRBD2 matches at 7 bases. The CDR3 is 14 amino acids. The germline gives CDR1 LNHDA, CDR2 SQIVND (reference sequence). With 2 bases clipped from V and 1 base from J, the junction kept 0 bases outside the gene matches. For the CDR3, the DNA is TGTGCCAGTAGTATAAGCGGGGGCACAGATACGCAGTATTTT. Protein: CASSISGGTDTQYF.